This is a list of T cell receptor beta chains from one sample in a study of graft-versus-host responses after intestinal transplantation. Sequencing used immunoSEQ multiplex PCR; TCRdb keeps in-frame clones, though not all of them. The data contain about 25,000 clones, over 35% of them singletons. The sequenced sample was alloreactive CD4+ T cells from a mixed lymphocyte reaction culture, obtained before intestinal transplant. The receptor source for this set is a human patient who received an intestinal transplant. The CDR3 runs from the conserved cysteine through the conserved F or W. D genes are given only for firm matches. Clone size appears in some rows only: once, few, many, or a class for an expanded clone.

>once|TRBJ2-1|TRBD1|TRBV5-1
TGCGCCAGCAGCTTGGTAGGGACAGGGTTCGATGAGCAGTTCTTC
CASSLVGTGFDEQFF
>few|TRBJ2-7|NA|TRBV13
TGTGCCAGCAGCTTAAGGGGCAGAAAAAGAAACTTC
CASSLRGRKRNF
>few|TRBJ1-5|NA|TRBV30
TGTGCCTGGAGTGTCCAGGCTAATCAGCCCCAGCATTTT
CAWSVQANQPQHF
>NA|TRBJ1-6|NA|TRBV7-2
TGTGCCAGCAGCTCACCTACAGGTCGCGGTTCACCCCTCCACTTT
CASSSPTGRGSPLHF
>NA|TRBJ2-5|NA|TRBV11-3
TGTGCCAGCAGCTTAGATTCAGGGGGGCCGGAGACCCAGTACTTC
CASSLDSGGPETQYF
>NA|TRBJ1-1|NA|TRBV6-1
TGTGCCAGCAGTGAAAGTTCCTCCAACTGGGATAGCGGAGCTTTCTTT
CASSESSSNWDSGAFF
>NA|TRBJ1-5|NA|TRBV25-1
TGTGCCAGCAGTGATAACACAGCCTACAATCAGCCCCAGCATTTT
CASSDNTAYNQPQHF
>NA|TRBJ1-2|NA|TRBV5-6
TGTGCCTCCTGGGGCCCCTATGGCTACACCTTC
CASWGPYGYTF
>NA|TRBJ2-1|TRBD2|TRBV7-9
TGTGCCAGCAGCCCACCGAGCGGGGCTGGCCCCTACAATGAGCAGTTCTTC
CASSPPSGAGPYNEQFF
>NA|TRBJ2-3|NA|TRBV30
TGTGCCTGGACAGTTACAGATACGCAGTATTTT
CAWTVTDTQYF
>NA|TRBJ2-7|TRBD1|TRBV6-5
TGTGCCAGCAGCGGACAGGGCCCCCCCTACGAGCAGTACTTC
CASSGQGPPYEQYF
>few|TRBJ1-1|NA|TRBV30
TGTGCCTGGAGTGTACGCGGGAAAGCTTTCTTT
CAWSVRGKAFF
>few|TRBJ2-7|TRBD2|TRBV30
TGTGCCTGTAATAGCGGGGGCCACGAGCAGTACTTC
CACNSGGHEQYF
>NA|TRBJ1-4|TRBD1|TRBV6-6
TGTGCCAGCAGTAGACAGGGGAATAATGAAAAACTGTTTTTT
CASSRQGNNEKLFF
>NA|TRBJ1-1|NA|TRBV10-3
TGTGCCATGGCTAGAGCACAAGAGGCTGAAGCTTTCTTT
CAMARAQEAEAFF
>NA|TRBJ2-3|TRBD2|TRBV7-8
TGTGCCAGCAGCCCCAGAGCTAGCGGGGGGAGGGCAGATACGCAGTATTTT
CASSPRASGGRADTQYF
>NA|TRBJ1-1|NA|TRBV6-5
TGTGCCAGCAGGCTACAGGGGAACACTGAAGCTTTCTTT
CASRLQGNTEAFF
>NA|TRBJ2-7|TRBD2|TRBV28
TGTGCCAGCTGCGGTTGGGGGGGATTCTACTACGAGCAGTACTTC
CASCGWGGFYYEQYF
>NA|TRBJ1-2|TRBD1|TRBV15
TGTGCCACCAGCAGAGGGACAGGTTCTTTCTTCTATGGCTACACCTTC
CATSRGTGSFFYGYTF
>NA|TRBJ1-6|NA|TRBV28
TGTGCCAGCAGTTTAACCTGGGGCAGGATAAATTCACCCCTCCACTTT
CASSLTWGRINSPLHF
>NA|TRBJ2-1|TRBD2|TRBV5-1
TGCGCCAGCAGCCAAACCTTTAGCGGGTACAATGAGCAGTTCTTC
CASSQTFSGYNEQFF
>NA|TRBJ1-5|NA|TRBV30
TGTGCCTGGAGTCCAGGACTGAATCAGCCCCAGCATTTT
CAWSPGLNQPQHF
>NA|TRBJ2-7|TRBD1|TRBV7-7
TGTGCCAGCAGCCGGGACAGTTCCTACGAGCAGTACTTC
CASSRDSSYEQYF
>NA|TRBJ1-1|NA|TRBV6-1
TGTGCCAGCAGTGAAGCGGGACATATCAACACTGAAGCTTTCTTT
CASSEAGHINTEAFF
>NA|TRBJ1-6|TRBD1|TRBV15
TGTGCCACCAGCAGAGCGGTGTACAGGGGGAATTCACCCCTCCACTTT
CATSRAVYRGNSPLHF
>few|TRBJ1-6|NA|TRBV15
TGTGCCACCAGCAGAGATGGGTACAGTTTGAATTCACCCCTCCACTTT
CATSRDGYSLNSPLHF
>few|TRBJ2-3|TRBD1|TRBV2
TGTGCCAGCAGAATGGGACAGACCACAGATACGCAGTATTTT
CASRMGQTTDTQYF
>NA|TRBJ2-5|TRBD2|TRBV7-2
TGTGCCAGCAGCTTAGTCACTAGCGGGGGGTCCCGTGAGACCCAGTACTTC
CASSLVTSGGSRETQYF